This T cell receptor beta chain was recovered during a study of blood T cell repertoires in COVID-19. This CDR3 is built from 15 residues. V lost 3 bases to trimming and J lost 1 base; unmatched junction nucleotides: 4. Per the germline V gene, CDR1 is SQVTM and CDR2 is ANQGSEA. Some clones are missing from TCRdb's copy, which holds only in-frame ones; the method was immunoSEQ multiplex PCR. The sample records 250,000 or so clones, 70% to 90% being singletons. V usage is TRBV29-1 and J usage is TRBJ2-3, with 10 positions matching TRBD2. The TCR comes from a woman younger than 45 with COVID-19, enrolled during active disease. The sequenced sample consisted of peripheral blood. This CDR3 reads CSVERTSGGTDTQYF. The CDR3 nucleotides read TGCAGCGTTGAGAGGACTAGCGGAGGCACAGATACGCAGTATTTT.